Presented here are 5 T cell receptor beta chains from one specimen sequenced in a study of molecular identifiers for immune sequencing clone quantification. A single record per CDR3 protein comes from TCRdb applying MiXCR to the PCR reads. The table lists about 320,000 distinct CDR3 sequences, about 20% of them singletons. Sequences were obtained from naive CD8+ T cells from blood, with Jurkat cell RNA spiked in. As for subset: FACS-sorted CD8+CD4-CCR7+CD45RA+ naive T cells. The receptors come from a human donor in good health. Some libraries in this study had Jurkat cell RNA spiked in.

There are a few counts of this clonotype. J is TRBJ1-6 and V is TRBV4-3, with 7 bases matching TRBD1. J was trimmed by 7 bases and V by 0 bases; bases with no gene match: 0. Germline lookup yields CDR1 LGHNA and CDR2 YSLEER. This CDR3 is built from 14 residues. The CDR3 region is CASSQDRGNSPLHF. CDR3 bases: TGCGCCAGCAGCCAAGACAGGGGGAATTCACCCCTCCACTTT.

This clonotype was counted at least ten times. V and J are TRBV4-3 and TRBJ2-1, with D perhaps matching TRBD2 (6 bases). From germline, CDR1 is LGHNA and CDR2 YSLEER. This CDR3 has 15 amino acids. The V and J ends lost 4 bases and 3 bases respectively, with 13 bases between them. The CDR3 nucleotides are TGCGCCAGCAGCCCCGGGGGAGGAAGCTACAATGAGCAGTTCTTC. This sequence encodes CASSPGGGSYNEQFF.

The CDR3 region is CASSMTGGYTEAFF. Written as DNA, the CDR3 is TGTGCCAGTAGTATGACAGGGGGCTACACTGAAGCTTTCTTT. The chain joins TRBV19 to TRBJ1-1, with 10 bases identical to TRBD1. J lost 3 bases, V lost 3 bases, and 1 base had no gene match. The CDR3 totals 14 residues. CDR1 is LNHDA and CDR2 is SQIVND in the germline V gene (reference sequence). Drawing the rest from reference TRBV19 and TRBJ1-1, the complete variable domain is DGGITQSPKYLFRKEGQNVTLSCEQNLNHDAMYWYRQDPGQGLRLIYYSQIVNDFQKGDIAEGYSVSREKKESFPLTVTSAQKNPTAFYLCASSMTGGYTEAFFGQGTRLTVV.

Comment on this clonotype: This may stem from a read error, because a much larger clone lies one nucleotide away. The V and J genes are TRBV4-2 and TRBJ2-3, with 10 bases that match TRBD1. The germline V gene has CDR1 LGHNA and CDR2 YNFKEQ. This CDR3 has 17 amino acids. DNA for the CDR3: TGTGCCAGCAGCCAAGCGGGGACAGGGGTCTTCACAGATACGCAGTGTTTT. This translates into CASSQAGTGVFTDTQCF.

At least ten counts were recorded for this clonotype. This chain connects TRBV12-3 or TRBV12-4 to TRBJ2-3; possibly TRBD1 for D (6 bases). Trimming took 8 bases from V and 1 from J, leaving 10 bases between them. The CDR3 is made up of 13 amino acids. The CDR3 coding sequence is TGTGCCAGCGGGGGCCTCCGCACAGATACGCAGTATTTT. It encodes CASGGLRTDTQYF.